The subject of this entry is one TCR beta chain. Its antigen is not known. The data belong to a study of neoadjuvant nivolumab and ipilimumab in lung cancer. Study-wide results and limits: Higher pretherapy blood TCR richness went with higher resected-tumor richness. Resected tumors had greater TCR richness and clonality than uninvolved lung.

The germline CDR1 and CDR2 sequences are SNHLY and FYNNEI. Trimming removed 3 bases at V and 5 bases at J, with 13 bases between. CDR3 length: 14 residues. Assay: immunoSEQ multiplex PCR; the TCRdb copy retains only in-frame clones and omits some. The sample consists of 15,000 to 20,000 clones, more than 75% of them appearing once. The sequenced sample was tumor tissue, obtained after neoadjuvant nivolumab, alone or with ipilimumab, at or shortly before surgery. The chain joins TRBV2 to TRBJ1-1, with D possibly being TRBD1 (5 bases). This TCR derives from an adult with non-small cell lung cancer. CDR3 nucleotides: TGTGCCAGCAGTGATCTTGTGGGGGGAACTGAAGCTTTCTTT. Translation: CASSDLVGGTEAFF.